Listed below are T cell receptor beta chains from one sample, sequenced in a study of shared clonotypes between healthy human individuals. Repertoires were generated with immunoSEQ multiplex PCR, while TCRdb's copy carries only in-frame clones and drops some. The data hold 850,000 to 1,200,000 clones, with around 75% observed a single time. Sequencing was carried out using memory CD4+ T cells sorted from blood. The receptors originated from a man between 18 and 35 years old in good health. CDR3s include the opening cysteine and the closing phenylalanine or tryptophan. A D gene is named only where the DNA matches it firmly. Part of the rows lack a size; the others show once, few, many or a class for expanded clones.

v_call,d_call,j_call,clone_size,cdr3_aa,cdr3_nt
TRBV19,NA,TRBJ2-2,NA,CASSWGAGELFF,TGTGCCAGTAGTTGGGGGGCCGGGGAGCTGTTTTTT
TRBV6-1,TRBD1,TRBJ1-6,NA,CASIKPGQGNSPLHF,TGTGCCAGCATTAAACCGGGACAGGGTAATTCACCCCTCCACTTT
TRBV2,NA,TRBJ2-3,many,CASSEFGGTGSDTQYF,TGTGCCAGCAGTGAATTTGGGGGCACGGGTTCAGATACGCAGTATTTT
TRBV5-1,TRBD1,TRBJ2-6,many,CASSLEAGQGLGANVLTF,TGCGCCAGCAGCTTGGAAGCGGGACAGGGGCTCGGGGCCAACGTCCTGACTTTC
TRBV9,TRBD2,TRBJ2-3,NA,CASSVGTSGLTDTQYF,TGTGCCAGCAGCGTAGGGACTAGCGGACTTACAGATACGCAGTATTTT
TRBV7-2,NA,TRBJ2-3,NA,CASSSLVGGTDTQYF,TGTGCCAGCAGCTCCCTAGTTGGGGGCACAGATACGCAGTATTTT
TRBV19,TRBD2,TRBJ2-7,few,CASSPPSSGKSEQYF,TGTGCCAGTAGTCCCCCGAGTAGCGGGAAGAGCGAGCAGTACTTC
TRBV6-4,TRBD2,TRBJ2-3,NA,CASSDGGGRTDTQYF,TGTGCCAGCAGTGACGGCGGGGGGCGCACAGATACGCAGTATTTT
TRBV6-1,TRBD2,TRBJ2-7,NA,CASSREDLSYEQYF,TGTGCCAGCAGTCGGGAGGACCTCTCCTACGAGCAGTACTTC
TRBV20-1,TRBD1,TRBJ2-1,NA,CSATDRGQFF,TGCAGTGCCACGGACAGGGGACAGTTCTTC
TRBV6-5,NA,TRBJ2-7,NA,CASSYRATYEQYF,TGTGCCAGCAGTTACAGGGCTACCTACGAGCAGTACTTC
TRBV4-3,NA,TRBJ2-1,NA,CASSQDILRYNEQFF,TGCGCCAGCAGCCAAGATATTTTGAGATACAATGAGCAGTTCTTC
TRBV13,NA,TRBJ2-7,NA,CASSLSEEYLYEQYF,TGTGCCAGCAGCTTATCAGAGGAATATCTGTACGAGCAGTACTTC
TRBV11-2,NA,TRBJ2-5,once,CASSSNVGETQYF,TGTGCCAGCAGCTCCAACGTTGGAGAGACCCAGTACTTC
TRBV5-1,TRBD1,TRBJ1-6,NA,CASSRGQEDSPLHF,TGCGCCAGCAGCCGCGGACAGGAGGATTCACCCCTCCACTTT
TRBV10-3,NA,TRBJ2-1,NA,CAIKLSGGYNEQFF,TGTGCCATCAAGTTATCCGGCGGGTACAATGAGCAGTTCTTC
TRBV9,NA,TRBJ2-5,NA,CASSVAPEETQYF,TGTGCCAGCAGCGTAGCACCCGAAGAGACCCAGTACTTC
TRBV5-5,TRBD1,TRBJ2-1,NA,CASSRDSLAYNEQFF,TGTGCCAGCAGCAGGGACAGCTTAGCCTACAATGAGCAGTTCTTC
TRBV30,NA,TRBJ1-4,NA,CAWSVPGTQMFF,TGTGCCTGGAGTGTACCCGGGACCCAAATGTTTTTT
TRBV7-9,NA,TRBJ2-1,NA,CASSDRSKQFF,TGTGCCAGCAGCGACAGGTCTAAGCAGTTCTTC
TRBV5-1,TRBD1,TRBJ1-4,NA,CASSIGQGREKLFF,TGCGCCAGCAGCATAGGACAGGGGCGGGAAAAACTGTTTTTT